This entry is about one T cell receptor beta chain. Antigen unknown. MiXCR, applied by TCRdb to the 5' RACE reads, yields one record per CDR3 protein. The sample carries around 680,000 distinct CDR3 sequences, 8.6% recorded once. This record belongs to a study of identical twins. The study, taken as a whole, reports: Conclusions relied on cross-sectional statistical analysis, not following the same donors. Beta out-of-frame sequences showed weaker excess twin sharing.

The CDR3 length is 13 residues. The junction had 3 bases not matched to a gene; V was cut back by 4 bases and J by 7 bases. In germline, CDR1 is MNHEY, CDR2 SVGAGI. The data also belong to a second study, concerning yellow fever vaccine responses in identical twins.

This chain links TRBV6-5 with TRBJ1-4; 7 nucleotides match TRBD1. The source is a woman between 18 and 29 years old in good health. Source material: PBMCs. CDR3 in DNA: TGTGCCAGCAGTTTTAACAGGGGTGAAAAACTGTTTTTT. This encodes CASSFNRGEKLFF.